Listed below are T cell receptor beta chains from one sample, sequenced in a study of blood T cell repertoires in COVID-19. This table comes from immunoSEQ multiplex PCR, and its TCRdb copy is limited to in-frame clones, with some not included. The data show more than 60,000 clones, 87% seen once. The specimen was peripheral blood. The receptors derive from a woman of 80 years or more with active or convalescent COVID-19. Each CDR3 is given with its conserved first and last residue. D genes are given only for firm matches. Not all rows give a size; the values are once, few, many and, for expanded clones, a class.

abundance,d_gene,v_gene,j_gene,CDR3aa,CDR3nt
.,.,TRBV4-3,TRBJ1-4,CASSQGAATNEKLFF,TGCGCCAGCAGCCAGGGAGCTGCAACTAATGAAAAACTGTTTTTT
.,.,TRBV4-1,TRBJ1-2,CASSAQGDGYGYTF,TGCGCCAGCAGCGCTCAGGGCGACGGCTATGGCTACACCTTC
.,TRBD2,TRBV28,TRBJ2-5,CASMSQRGYQETQYF,TGTGCCAGCATGTCGCAGCGGGGCTACCAAGAGACCCAGTACTTC
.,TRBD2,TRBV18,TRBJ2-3,CASSSIAGVIDTQYF,TGTGCCAGCTCGTCCATAGCGGGGGTTATAGATACGCAGTATTTT
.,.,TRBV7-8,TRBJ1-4,CATRRGPYRAYNEKLFF,TGTGCCACCAGGAGAGGCCCCTACAGGGCTTATAATGAAAAACTGTTTTTT
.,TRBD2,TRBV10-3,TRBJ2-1,CAISLAGVFDEQFF,TGTGCCATCAGCCTAGCGGGAGTGTTCGATGAGCAGTTCTTC
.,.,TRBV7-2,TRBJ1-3,CASSLGGQGLSGNTIYF,TGTGCCAGCAGCTTAGGAGGGCAGGGGCTCTCTGGAAACACCATATATTTT
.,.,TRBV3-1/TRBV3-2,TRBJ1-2,CASSQTGYGYTF,TGTGCCAGCAGCCAAACCGGGTATGGCTACACCTTC
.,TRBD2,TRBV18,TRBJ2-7,CASSPPSGSSHEQYF,TGTGCCAGCTCACCACCTAGCGGGAGTAGCCACGAGCAGTACTTC
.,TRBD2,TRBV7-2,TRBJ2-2,CASSLATGGTTGELFF,TGTGCCAGCAGCTTAGCAACGGGAGGGACCACCGGGGAGCTGTTTTTT
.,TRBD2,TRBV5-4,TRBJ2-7,CASSLGLASSYEQYF,TGTGCCAGCAGCTTGGGACTAGCTTCATCCTACGAGCAGTACTTC
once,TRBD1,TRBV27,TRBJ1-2,CASRAGTGPLYGYTF,TGTGCCAGCAGGGCTGGGACAGGGCCTCTTTATGGCTACACCTTC
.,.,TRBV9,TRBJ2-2,CASSVDVGVATTGELFF,TGTGCCAGCAGCGTAGATGTGGGCGTCGCTACGACCGGGGAGCTGTTTTTT
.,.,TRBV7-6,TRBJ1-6,CASSLGKGRLDNSPLHF,TGTGCCAGCAGCTTAGGGAAGGGGCGACTCGATAATTCACCCCTCCACTTT
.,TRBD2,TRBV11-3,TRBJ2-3,CASSPGLAGGLGDTQYF,TGTGCCAGCAGCCCGGGACTAGCGGGGGGGCTGGGAGATACGCAGTATTTT
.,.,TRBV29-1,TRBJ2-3,CSVERGGTDTQYF,TGCAGCGTTGAACGGGGTGGCACAGATACGCAGTATTTT
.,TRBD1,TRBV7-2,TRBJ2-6,CASRLPGQSGSGANVLTF,TGTGCCAGCAGGCTACCGGGACAGTCGGGCTCTGGGGCCAACGTCCTGACTTTC